This entry lists 19 T cell receptor delta chains sequenced from one sample in a study of γδ T cells in repeated Plasmodium falciparum infection. TCRdb reprocessed the multiplex PCR reads through CATT. This sample has tens of thousands of delta-chain clones; less than 1% occur once, and the top ten carry 9.5% to 10%. Flow sorting of PBMC yielded separate Vgamma9/Vdelta2+ and Vdelta2-negative gammadelta T cell populations for bulk repertoire analysis. The source material was gamma-delta T cells from blood. These receptors were taken from a pool of human donors (malaria-infected and uninfected, not separated).

There are many counts of this clone. TCRdb lists the protein of a much larger clone for this DNA, which differs at residue 10, so this is likely a read error; the protein given here is translated from the DNA itself. The J gene is TRDJ1, the V gene TRDV2; 10 bases map to TRDD3. Germline CDR1 reads GEAIGNYY; CDR2 reads EKD. The CDR3 is 16 amino acids. J was trimmed by 4 bases and V by 7 bases; bases with no gene match: 14. The CDR3 sequence is CAWGFSYWGMLDKLIF. The CDR3 DNA sequence: TGTGCCTGGGGATTCTCGTACTGGGGGATGCTCGATAAACTCATCTTT.

This clone came up a few times. With a far larger clone one base away, a read error is the likely cause. Distinct nucleotide sequences in the sample also encode this CDR3. V gene TRDV1 combines with J gene TRDJ1; D perhaps matches TRDD3 (5 bases). No J segment appears in TCRdb, so it was assigned here by matching the sequence to germline. Trimming removed 3 bases from V and 0 bases from J, with 8 bases in between. Germline V gene lookup returns CDR1 TSWWSYY and CDR2 QGS. The CDR3 has 14 amino acids. CDR3 loop: CALGEGVYTDKLIF. As DNA, the CDR3 is TGTGCTCTTGGGGAGGGGGTTTACACCGATAAACTCATCTTT.

Notes on this clone: This DNA's translation differs at residue 12 from TCRdb's protein, which comes from a much larger clone; a read error is likely, and the protein shown is translated from the DNA. The chain couples TRDV1 to TRDJ1; D gene uncertain. The V gene lost 0 bases and the J gene lost 3 bases, with 23 bases spanning the gap. The germline gives CDR1 TSWWSYY, CDR2 QGS. This CDR3 spans 19 amino acids. In DNA form, the CDR3 reads TGTGCTCTTGGGGAACTAGTTGGTATTGGGCGGAACCAAGCCGATAAACTCATCTTT. This translates into CALGELVGIGRNQADKLIF.

This clone was counted a few times. The TCRdb protein comes from a much larger clone and disagrees with this DNA's translation at residue 6, likely due to a read error; the protein given here is derived from the DNA. The chain carries TRDV1 and TRDJ1; D remains unclear. As TCRdb names no J gene, one was assigned here on the basis of a DNA match to germline. V lost 2 bases and J lost 6, with 22 bases in between. This CDR3 contains 17 residues. Germline loops: CDR1 TSWWSYY, CDR2 QGS. CDR3 nucleotides: TGTGCTCTTGGGGAAACTACGGCCTTTACTGTATTGTATAAACTCATCTTT. Amino acid sequence: CALGETTAFTVLYKLIF.

The chain couples TRDV1 to TRDJ1; 7 bases fit TRDD3. The J gene, left out of TCRdb, was set here by checking the DNA against germline. With V trimmed by 2 bases and J by 0 bases, 18 bases remained unmatched. This CDR3 region has 20 residues. Germline V gene sequence: CDR1 TSWWSYY, CDR2 QGS. The CDR3 loop reads CALGESWPYWGQGHTDKLIF. Here the CDR3 DNA reads TGTGCTCTTGGGGAATCATGGCCGTACTGGGGCCAGGGGCACACCGATAAACTCATCTTT.

As for this clone: The protein that TCRdb holds for this DNA derives from a much larger clone and differs from the translated DNA at residue 11, which likely indicates a read error; the protein shown here is translated from the DNA. V gene TRDV2 was called; the J gene was not; whether TRDD3, the table's D call, matches the DNA was not checked. This CDR3 is built from 13 residues. Per germline, CDR1 GEAIGNYY and CDR2 EKD. The CDR3 DNA sequence: TGTGCCTGTGACGCTGGGGGACACGATAAACCCATCTTT. It codes for CACDAGGHDKPIF.

This clone appeared many times. Distinct nucleotide sequences in the sample also encode this CDR3. V gene TRDV1 combines with J gene TRDJ1; 12 nucleotides match TRDD3. After removal of 0 bases from V and 1 base from J, the junction contained 27 bases not matched to a gene. Germline V lookup: CDR1 TSWWSYY, CDR2 QGS. The CDR3 contains 25 residues. The DNA of the CDR3 is TGTGCTCTTGGGGAACTTATCCCTCCTATTGGTCCTCTTCACTGGGGGATACTCGGCACCGATAAACTCATCTTT. It specifies CALGELIPPIGPLHWGILGTDKLIF.

This clone was counted many times. A far larger clone differs by one base, so this is likely a read error. Other DNA sequences in the sample encode the same CDR3. The V call is TRDV2, the J call TRDJ1, with 13 positions matching TRDD3. Assignment of the J gene here rests on matching the DNA to germline, because TCRdb gives none. CDR3 length: 19 residues. Per germline, CDR1 GEAIGNYY and CDR2 EKD. The ends lost 7 bases at V and 0 bases at J; junction bases unmatched: 16. The CDR3 reads CACDPVLGDTPLYTDKLIF. The CDR3 DNA sequence: TGTGCCTGCGACCCTGTACTGGGGGATACGCCTTTGTACACCGATAAACTCATCTTT.

This clone was found many times. This DNA's translation differs at residue 18 from TCRdb's protein, which comes from a much larger clone; a read error is likely, and the protein shown is translated from the DNA. The rearrangement uses TRDV2 and TRDJ1; 13 nucleotides align to TRDD3. In germline, CDR1 is GEAIGNYY, CDR2 EKD. The CDR3 extends over 19 amino acids. The CDR3 DNA is TGTGCCTGTGACCCTGTACTGGGGGATACGCCTTTGTACACCGATAAACTCACCTTT. Amino acid sequence: CACDPVLGDTPLYTDKLTF.

Points on this clone: TCRdb assigns this DNA the protein of a much larger clone, which departs from its translation at residue 18; this likely reflects a read error, and the protein shown comes from translating the DNA. The V gene is given as TRDV2, and no J gene call is available; no DNA check was done on the table's D call, TRDD3. The CDR3 consists of 20 residues. Germline V lookup: CDR1 GEAIGNYY, CDR2 EKD. In DNA form, the CDR3 reads TGTGCCTGTGACCGTCCCGGGTACCCGACTTCTGGGGAAAACACCGATAAACCCATCTTT. Translation gives CACDRPGYPTSGENTDKPIF.

This clone has only a few counts. The TCRdb protein comes from a much larger clone and disagrees with this DNA's translation at residue 11, likely due to a read error; the protein given here is derived from the DNA. This sequence joins TRDV1 and TRDJ1; 10 bases fit TRDD3. TCRdb records no J gene; here it was assigned by comparing the DNA to germline. V lost 5 bases to trimming and J lost 0 bases; unmatched junction nucleotides: 12. Per the germline V gene, CDR1 is TSWWSYY and CDR2 is QGS. The CDR3 runs to 18 residues. For the CDR3, the DNA is TGTGCTCTTGGGACCCACCTGGGGGATAAGCATAACACCGATAAACTCATCTTT. This encodes CALGTHLGDKHNTDKLIF.

A remark on this clone: The protein recorded in TCRdb matches a much larger clone and deviates from this DNA's translation at residue 8, suggesting a read error; the protein here is obtained by translating the DNA. This chain joins TRDV2 and TRDJ1; 10 bases match TRDD3. CDR3 length: 19 amino acids. V dropped 0 bases and J dropped 1; count of bases not matched to a gene: 13. The germline V gene has CDR1 GEAIGNYY and CDR2 EKD. CDR3 nucleotides: TGTGCCTGTGACACCGTCATGGCGACTGGGGGATTCGCCACCGATAAACTCATCTTT. The encoded protein is CACDTVMATGGFATDKLIF.

This clone showed up many times. The gene calls are TRDV1 and TRDJ1; the match to TRDD3 covers 9 bases. Germline V gene data show CDR1 as TSWWSYY and CDR2 as QGS. CDR3 length equals 18 residues. Trimming removed 6 bases from V and 11 bases from J; junction bases left unmatched: 25. Written as DNA, the CDR3 is TGTGCTCTTGGCCAAGCTCCAGACTATTACTGGGGGAGTCCTTTGCTCATCTTT. This codes for CALGQAPDYYWGSPLLIF.

This clone has ten or more counts. Given a much more abundant clone one base away, this may be a read error. The chain combines TRDV2 with TRDJ1; 13 bases line up with TRDD3. The CDR3 spans 18 residues. Germline CDR1 is GEAIGNYY and CDR2 is EKD. V shed 0 bases and J 3 bases; nucleotides not matched to a gene: 9. The CDR3 here is CACDTIVLGDTRSDKLIF. CDR3 DNA sequence: TGTGCCTGTGACACCATTGTACTGGGGGATACGCGCTCCGATAAACTCATCTTT.

Concerning this clone: This specimen includes other DNA sequences encoding the same CDR3. This chain links TRDV1 with TRDJ1; D gene ambiguous. The CDR3 runs to 18 residues. V was shortened by 3 bases and J by 3 bases, with 23 bases between the two germline ends. CDR1 is TSWWSYY, CDR2 QGS, per germline. As DNA, the CDR3 is TGTGCTCTTGGGGACCACCTGCGTATTACGGGTACGGCCGATAAACTCATCTTT. It translates to CALGDHLRITGTADKLIF.

Worth noting for this clone: This DNA's translation differs at residue 11 from TCRdb's protein, which comes from a much larger clone; a read error is likely, and the protein shown is translated from the DNA. This chain links TRDV2 with TRDJ1, with a possible D match to TRDD3 (6 bases). Germline-derived CDR1 and CDR2 are GEAIGNYY and EKD. This CDR3 contains 15 residues. The CDR3 sequence: CACDTQDTLTGKLIF. CDR3 nucleotides: TGTGCCTGTGACACTCAGGATACTCTCACCGGTAAACTCATCTTT.

As to this clone: TCRdb assigns this DNA the protein of a much larger clone, which departs from its translation at residue 11; this likely reflects a read error, and the protein shown comes from translating the DNA. This chain links TRDV1 with TRDJ1, with 11 bases aligning to TRDD3. The J gene, absent from TCRdb, was called here by matching the DNA to germline. This CDR3 comprises 25 residues. V dropped 2 bases and J dropped 0; count of bases not matched to a gene: 29. The germline CDR1 and CDR2 sequences are TSWWSYY and QGS. In nucleotides, the CDR3 is TGTGCTCTTGGGGAATTACCTTTCACAAGGATTGGGGGATACGCGCGCCGACTGTACACCGATAAACTCATCTTT. It yields the protein CALGELPFTRIGGYARRLYTDKLIF.

On this clone: For this DNA, TCRdb reports the protein of a much larger clone, which diverges at residue 12, most likely from a read error; the protein presented here is translated directly from the DNA. The V call is TRDV1, the J call TRDJ1, with D hard to call. The J gene, not given by TCRdb, was assigned here from a germline match of the nucleotide sequence. Germline V gene lookup returns CDR1 TSWWSYY and CDR2 QGS. The CDR3 loop spans 18 amino acids. V was pared by 2 bases and J by 1 base, with 20 bases between. CDR3 amino acids: CALGEVYPRESCTDKLIF. The CDR3 DNA reads TGTGCTCTTGGGGAAGTGTACCCGCGGGAATCGTGCACCGATAAACTCATCTTT.

In the case of this clone: The TCRdb protein, from a much larger clone, departs from this DNA's translation at residue 10, likely by read error; the protein shown derives from the DNA. CDR3 amino acids: CALGRSTGLRRHTDKLIF. The CDR3 nucleotides are TGTGCTCTTGGGAGATCTACAGGACTGAGGCGTCACACCGATAAACTCATCTTT. This sequence joins TRDV1 and TRDJ1; D ambiguous. Trimming shortened V by 5 bases and J by 0 bases, and 22 bases separated the two germline ends. Germline V CDR1 and CDR2: TSWWSYY, QGS. The CDR3 extends over 18 amino acids.